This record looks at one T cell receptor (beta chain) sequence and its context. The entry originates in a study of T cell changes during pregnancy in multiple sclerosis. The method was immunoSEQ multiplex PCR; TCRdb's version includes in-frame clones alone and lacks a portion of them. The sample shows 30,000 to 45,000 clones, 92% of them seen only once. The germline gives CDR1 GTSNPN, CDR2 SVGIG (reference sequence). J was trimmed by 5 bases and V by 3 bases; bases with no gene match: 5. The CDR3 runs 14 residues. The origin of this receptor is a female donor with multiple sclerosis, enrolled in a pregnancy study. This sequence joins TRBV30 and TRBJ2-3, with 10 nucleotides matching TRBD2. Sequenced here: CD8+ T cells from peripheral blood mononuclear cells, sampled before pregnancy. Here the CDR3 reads CAWSLAGAVDTQYF. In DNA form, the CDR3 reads TGTGCCTGGAGCCTAGCGGGAGCTGTAGATACGCAGTATTTT.